A single TCR beta chain is shown here with its context. Its antigen remains unidentified. One base away there is no much larger clone; base qualities are not given. Distinct nucleotide sequences in the sample also encode this CDR3. The sample comes from a study of shared clonotypes between healthy human individuals (dated by TCRdb to the early 2020s). Describing the broader study: The cohort included three men and a couple of women between 18 and 49 years of age. Per donor, three plates each were used for CD4 naive and CD4 memory, two for CD8 naive, and one for CD8 memory. To estimate repertoire size and how much clonotypes are shared between individuals, the study performed deep sequencing of blood TCR repertoires from about five healthy adults. Different laboratories and diverse techniques were used to prepare libraries and sequence TCR repertoires, to increase sequencing depth and limit assay-specific biases. Between about 0.94 and 10 billion PBMCs per donor were obtained by leukapheresis.

Study-wide conclusions, independent of this receptor: Because the study included a small number of donors, the genetic and exposure-history diversity represented was limited. Incomplete sequencing was indicated by rarefaction of sorted-subset datasets, despite the large sequencing depth. Naive subsets generally had larger estimated clonotype richness than memory subsets. Clonotypes shared by all four sorted-subset donors showed higher generation probabilities than non-shared clonotypes. Pairwise subsampling led to the expectation that sequencing depth would affect the degree of clonotype sharing among donors. Sampling was restricted to blood, and TCR repertoires in tissues likely differ from the TCR repertoires found in blood. Sharing across a handful of donors was observed for around 5% of naive CD4, about 4% of naive CD8, roughly 2.4% of memory CD4, and roughly 0.4% of memory CD8 clonotypes.

Its CDR3 holds 14 amino acids, cysteine through phenylalanine. Of the read, only the CDR3 DNA is kept; its 42 bases are in frame from base 1. Trimming accounts for 5 bases at V and 3 bases at J, while the number of junction bases matched to no gene is 2. The germline V gene sets CDR1 to SGHAT and CDR2 to FQNNGV. Using the deep immunoSEQ assay, multiplex PCR amplified TCR CDR3 regions from genomic DNA. Extracted genomic DNA from each cell subset was spread evenly across all wells of several immunoSEQ 96-well plates, with each plate serving as a replicate. Each replicate PCR for sorted subsets received 150 to 250 ng genomic DNA, equal to about 30,000 T cell genomes. The purified libraries were quantified using a Qubit 3.0 fluorometer, sized with a Bioanalyzer 2100, and then quantified again using the KAPA Library Quantification kit. Every immunoSEQ 96-well plate was sequenced on a separate single-read 150-cycle Illumina NextSeq 550 flow cell. On the authors' methods: Because the immunoSEQ output held only junctional sequences and lacked quality scores, the filtering could not match the filtering applied to full-length reads. To assign V/J genes and CDR3, sequences were annotated using PyIR, a Python wrapper for IgBLAST v1.9, with IMGT germline references. Reads with weak V/J assignments (E-value above 1e-6), missing CDR3, stop codons, out-of-frame junctions, or ambiguous translated residues were removed. V3J clonotypes were defined as sequences sharing the same inferred V gene, J gene, and CDR3 amino acid sequence. Percentage overlap between repertoires was computed as shared unique clonotypes divided by the size of the smaller repertoire. Richness of each repertoire was evaluated using RTK rarefaction, the Chao1 estimator, and Recon v2.1 estimates of unobserved clonotypes. Generation probabilities were computed with OLGA for all TCRbeta clonotypes obtained by the gDNA method from a few donors. In its TCRdb copy, this immuneACCESS table keeps in-frame sequences only and misses some clones. Where compared with another copy, unresolved V genes explain less than half of these, and the others have no known cause. Clonal size and the V and J genes are those of that table, whereas D and trimming came from the DNA. For this sample there are about 1.4 million clones; approximately 97% appear just once. Roughly 1.2% of the sample comes from the top ten.

Healthy HIV-negative adults with no recently reported acute infections or vaccinations were included as donors. Only Caucasian adults living in Nashville, Tennessee, USA were represented among the donors. Magnetic negative selection was used to enrich CD4+ T cells, after which naive cells were positively selected on CD45RA and the negative fraction became the memory subset. After blood collection by leukapheresis, PBMCs were isolated using Ficoll-Histopaque density gradient centrifugation and then cryopreserved in the vapor phase of liquid nitrogen. Analytical flow cytometry was used to check the purity and quantity of each magnetically sorted T cell population. Genomic DNA was isolated from each sorted fraction and quantified by UV absorbance on a Nanodrop 2000c.

Sequencing used naive CD4+ T cells sorted from blood. The intended sense of this specimen's cell subset or site label: CD45RA+ positively selected. This chain is built from TRBV11-2 and TRBJ2-7; TRBD2 agrees with 12 junctional bases. The clonotype comes from a man younger than 45 in good health. The nucleotide sequence is given as TGTGCCAGCAGCCTACTAGCGGGAGGCTACGAGCAGTACTTC. Its protein product is CASSLLAGGYEQYF.